This T cell receptor (beta chain) was found in a study of OX40 agonist ivuxolimab in advanced cancers. Across the study: Earlier anti-PD-1, anti-PD-L1 or anti-CTLA-4 therapy was permitted; around 40% had received some. Study-wide findings and caveats: In the 0.1-3.0 mg/kg groups, partial responders showed among the lowest expansion. CD8+ T cells were the subset that, on average, had more expanded clones than CD4+.

Regarding this clone: Its cognate antigen is unknown.

V trimming: 4 bases; J trimming: 3 bases; junction bases outside the gene matches: 11. This CDR3 is 17 amino acids long. CDR1 is SGHKS and CDR2 is YYEKEE in the germline V gene (reference sequence). Profiling relied on immunoSEQ multiplex PCR, and the TCRdb table lists in-frame clones only, not all of them. In the table there are approximately 45,000 clones, just under 95% of which are singletons. The starting material was CD4+ or CD8+ T cells sorted from blood, obtained in a trial of the OX40 agonist ivuxolimab. The TCR was taken from an adult with an advanced solid tumor such as melanoma, head and neck, liver or kidney cancer. This sequence joins TRBV5-5 and TRBJ2-3; 10 positions match TRBD2. The CDR3 loop is CASSIDLAGAMTDTQYF. The CDR3 DNA reads as TGTGCCAGCAGCATTGACCTAGCGGGAGCAATGACAGATACGCAGTATTTT.